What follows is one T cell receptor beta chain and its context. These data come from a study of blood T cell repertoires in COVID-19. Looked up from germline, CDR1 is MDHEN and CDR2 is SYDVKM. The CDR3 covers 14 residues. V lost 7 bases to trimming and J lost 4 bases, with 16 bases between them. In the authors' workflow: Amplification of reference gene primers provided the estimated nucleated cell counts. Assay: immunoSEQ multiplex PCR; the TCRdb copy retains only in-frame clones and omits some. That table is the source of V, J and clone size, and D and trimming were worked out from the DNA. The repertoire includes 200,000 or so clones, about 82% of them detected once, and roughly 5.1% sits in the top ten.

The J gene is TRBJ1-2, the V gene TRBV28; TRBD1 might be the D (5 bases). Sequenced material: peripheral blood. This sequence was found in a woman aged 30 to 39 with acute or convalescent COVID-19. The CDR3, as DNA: TGTGCCAGCATCCCTGGTGGGGCGGCCTATGGCTACACCTTC. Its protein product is CASIPGGAAYGYTF.